The 3 T cell receptor beta chains in this list originate from one sample, sequenced in a study of T-cell reconstitution after alpha-beta-depleted transplantation in children. A library of TCRbeta sequences, prepared with unique molecular identifiers, was generated. TCRdb passed the PCR reads through MiXCR, listing each CDR3 protein once. The repertoire holds over 400,000 distinct CDR3 sequences, with around two fifths as singletons. This specimen consisted of PBMCs, obtained before TCRalphabeta/CD19-depleted stem cell transplant. These receptor sequences come from a girl aged 2-10 years with aplastic anemia, due to receive a stem cell transplant.

The chain uses TRBV7-9 and TRBJ1-2; D gene unclear. This CDR3 has 13 residues. Trimming shortened V by 3 bases and J by 11 bases, and 16 bases separated the two germline ends. Germline loops: CDR1 SEHNR, CDR2 FQNEAQ (reference sequence). CDR3 loop: CASSFGEEGKYTF. DNA of the CDR3: TGTGCCAGCAGCTTCGGAGAGGAGGGAAAGTACACCTTC.

The chain is built from TRBV20-1 and TRBJ2-4, with TRBD1 matching over 8 bases. The germline gives CDR1 DFQATT, CDR2 SNEGSKA (reference sequence). CDR3 length equals 15 residues. Germline trimming cut 3 bases from V and 2 bases from J; bases unmatched to any gene: 6. CDR3 in DNA: TGCAGTGCTAGGGGGCAGGGGGCATCCAAAAACATTCAGTACTTC. Its translation: CSARGQGASKNIQYF.

This chain connects TRBV10-1 to TRBJ2-1, with D unresolved. In germline, CDR1 is WNHNN, CDR2 SYGVQD (reference sequence). The CDR3 runs 19 residues. The ends were cut back, 0 bases at V and 0 bases at J, with 18 bases in the middle. CDR3 residues: CASSESTPLGWYSYNEQFF. The CDR3, as DNA: TGCGCCAGCAGTGAGTCGACCCCACTCGGATGGTACTCCTACAATGAGCAGTTCTTC.